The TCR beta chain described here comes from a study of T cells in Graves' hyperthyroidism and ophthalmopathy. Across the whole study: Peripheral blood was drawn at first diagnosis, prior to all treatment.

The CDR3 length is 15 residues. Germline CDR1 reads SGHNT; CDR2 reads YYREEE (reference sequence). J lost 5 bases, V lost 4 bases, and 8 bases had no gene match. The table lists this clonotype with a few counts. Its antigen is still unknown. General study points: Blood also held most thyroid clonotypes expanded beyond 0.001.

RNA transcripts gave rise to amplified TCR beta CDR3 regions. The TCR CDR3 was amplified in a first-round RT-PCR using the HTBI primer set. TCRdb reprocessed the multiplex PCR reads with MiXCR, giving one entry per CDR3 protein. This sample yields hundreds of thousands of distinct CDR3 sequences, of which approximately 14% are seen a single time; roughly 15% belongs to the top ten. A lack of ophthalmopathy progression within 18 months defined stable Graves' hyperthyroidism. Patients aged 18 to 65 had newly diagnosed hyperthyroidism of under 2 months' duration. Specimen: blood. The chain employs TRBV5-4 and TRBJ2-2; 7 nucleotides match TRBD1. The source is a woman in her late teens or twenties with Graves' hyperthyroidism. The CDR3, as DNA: TGTGCCAGCAGCATCGACAGGGTGGGGACCGGGGAGCTGTTTTTT. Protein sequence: CASSIDRVGTGELFF.